One sample yielded the 7 T cell receptor beta chains listed below, sequenced in a study of blood T cell repertoires in COVID-19. TCRdb's copy holds only in-frame clones and misses some; the assay was immunoSEQ multiplex PCR. There are under 140,000 clones in the sample; about 70% occur only once, and 6% to 8% lies in the top ten. The material sequenced was peripheral blood. Source of these receptors: an older woman with acute or convalescent COVID-19.

This clone was seen only a few times. J is TRBJ2-5 and V is TRBV2; 8 positions match TRBD1. Looked up from germline, CDR1 is SNHLY and CDR2 is FYNNEI. V lost 8 bases to trimming and J lost 5 bases; unmatched junction nucleotides: 10. The CDR3 consists of 14 residues. The CDR3 is CASEVQGAGETQYF. CDR3 coding DNA: TGTGCCAGCGAGGTGCAGGGGGCGGGCGAGACCCAGTACTTC.

The chain carries TRBV6-5 and TRBJ1-2; D call uncertain. The V end lost 6 bases, the J end lost 3 bases, and 14 bases lay between the germline ends. This CDR3 region has 14 residues. Germline loops: CDR1 MNHEY, CDR2 SVGAGI. The CDR3 DNA follows: TGTGCCAGCAGCCTCTGGGGAGAAGACTATGGCTACACCTTC. The encoded protein is CASSLWGEDYGYTF.

The chain combines TRBV5-1 with TRBJ2-3; 7 bases align to TRBD1. This CDR3 has 14 amino acids. After removal of 4 bases from V and 2 bases from J, the junction contained 4 bases not matched to a gene. Germline CDR1 is SGHRS and CDR2 is YFSETQ. The CDR3 protein is CASSGGQDTDTQYF. The DNA of the CDR3 is TGCGCCAGCAGCGGCGGACAGGACACAGATACGCAGTATTTT.

This rearrangement joins TRBV5-6 to TRBJ1-1; 7 bases are shared with TRBD1. The CDR3 is 17 amino acids. V was clipped by 0 bases and J by 5 bases; unmatched bases: 13. The germline gives CDR1 SGHDT, CDR2 YYEEEE. The CDR3 coding sequence is TGTGCCAGCAGCTTGGATCGGATAACAGGGGTAAGAACTGAAGCTTTCTTT. Translating it yields CASSLDRITGVRTEAFF.

V gene TRBV6-4 combines with J gene TRBJ2-1; 9 bases align to TRBD1. V dropped 3 bases and J dropped 10; count of bases not matched to a gene: 13. Germline V gene lookup returns CDR1 MRHNA and CDR2 SNTAGT. This CDR3 has 16 amino acids. The CDR3 protein is CASSESDRRTGGEQFF. The CDR3, as DNA: TGTGCCAGCAGTGAATCCGACCGAAGAACAGGGGGCGAGCAGTTCTTC.

This chain uses TRBV6-5 with TRBJ2-7; 10 bases map to TRBD1. CDR1 and CDR2 (germline): MNHEY, SVGAGI. The CDR3 is 13 amino acids. With 6 bases clipped from V and 7 bases from J, the junction kept 6 bases outside the gene matches. CDR3 amino acids: CASRRQGAGEQYF. As DNA, the CDR3 is TGTGCCAGCAGACGACAGGGGGCGGGGGAGCAGTACTTC.

In nucleotides, the CDR3 is TGTGCCACCAGCATTACAGGGGCCGGACCCTACACCTTC. Its protein product is CATSITGAGPYTF. The chain is built from TRBV24-1 and TRBJ1-2; 7 bases line up with TRBD1. V trimming: 7 bases; J trimming: 10 bases; junction bases outside the gene matches: 11. This CDR3 has 13 residues. CDR1 is KGHDR, CDR2 SFDVKD, per germline.